Below, 24 T cell receptor beta chains from the same sample are listed, as sequenced in a study of blood T cell repertoires in COVID-19. The protocol was immunoSEQ multiplex PCR, while the TCRdb copy is restricted to in-frame clones and leaves out a portion. This table holds 84,000 or so clones, approximately 86% found once. Sequencing used peripheral blood. The receptors here all came from a woman aged 80 or over with acute or convalescent COVID-19.

The rearrangement links TRBV5-4 to TRBJ2-3; 7 nucleotides align to TRBD2. The trim removed 3 bases at V and 0 bases at J, leaving 4 bases unmatched. The length of the CDR3 is 15 residues. The germline CDR1 and CDR2 sequences are SGHNT and YYREEE (reference sequence). The CDR3 sequence is CASSSELASTDTQYF. DNA of the CDR3: TGTGCCAGCAGCTCGGAACTAGCGAGCACAGATACGCAGTATTTT.

The chain has TRBV12-5 and TRBJ2-5; possible D gene TRBD2, 6 bases. CDR1 and CDR2 (germline): LGHNT, FRNRAP. The length of the CDR3 is 14 residues. V was cut by 4 bases and J by 5 bases, with 14 bases left in between. This CDR3 reads CASGSQSGPETQYF. The CDR3 nucleotides read TGTGCTAGTGGTTCCCAAAGCGGGCCCGAGACCCAGTACTTC.

This clone was seen only once. The chain combines TRBV11-2 with TRBJ2-7; the match to TRBD2 covers 9 bases. Losses at the gene ends were 1 base for V and 3 bases for J; bases not matched to a gene: 4. This CDR3 has 15 amino acids. Looked up from germline, CDR1 is SGHAT and CDR2 is FQNNGV. For the CDR3, the DNA is TGTGCCAGCAGCTTAGGGCTAGCGGGGTACTACGAGCAGTACTTC. Translation: CASSLGLAGYYEQYF.

The chain is built from TRBV21-1 and TRBJ1-5; the D call of TRBD1 is as the table states it, not checked on the DNA. TRBV21-1 is listed as a pseudogene. The CDR3 contains 10 residues. This chain's CDR3 is CASSLTAQHF. CDR3 bases: TGTGCCAGCAGCCTCACAGCCCAGCATTTT.

The rearrangement joins TRBV7-3 to TRBJ2-1, with 9 positions matching TRBD2. Looked up from germline, CDR1 is SGHTA and CDR2 is FQGTGA. The CDR3 sequence is 15 residues long. With 5 bases clipped from V and 8 bases from J, the junction kept 10 bases outside the gene matches. Here the CDR3 reads CASSRNSGSIDEQFF. DNA for the CDR3: TGTGCCAGCAGCCGGAATAGCGGGAGTATTGATGAGCAGTTCTTC.

The chain joins TRBV20-1 to TRBJ2-5; D is unclear. Trimming took 1 base from V and 5 from J, leaving 5 bases between them. The length of the CDR3 is 11 residues. The V gene's germline CDR1 is DFQATT and CDR2 SNEGSKA (reference sequence). The CDR3 loop reads CSARVSETQYF. CDR3 nucleotides: TGCAGTGCTAGAGTTTCGGAGACCCAGTACTTC.

This chain uses TRBV6-1 with TRBJ1-1; D possibly corresponds to TRBD1 (6 bases). Germline V gene sequence: CDR1 MNHNS, CDR2 SASEGT. V was clipped by 2 bases and J by 10 bases, with 17 bases between them. The CDR3 is 14 amino acids. The CDR3 region has the DNA TGTGCCAGCAGTGAAACGGGATTGCAAGGGGGAGCTTTCTTT. It yields the protein CASSETGLQGGAFF.

V is TRBV18 and J is TRBJ1-2; D perhaps matches TRBD1 (5 bases). This CDR3 has 11 amino acids. With 6 bases removed from V and 6 bases from J, the gap between germline ends came to 8 bases. Per the germline V gene, CDR1 is KGHSH and CDR2 is LQKENI. The CDR3 reads CASSPGDGYTF. CDR3 coding DNA: TGTGCCAGCTCCCCGGGGGATGGCTACACCTTC. The variable domain in full, completed from reference TRBV18 and TRBJ1-2, reads NAGVMQNPRHLVRRRGQEARLRCSPMKGHSHVYWYRQLPEEGLKFMVYLQKENIIDESGMPKERFSAEFPKEGPSILRIQQVVRGDSAAYFCASSPGDGYTFGSGTRLTVV.

The genes are TRBV30 and TRBJ1-2; possible D gene TRBD1, 5 bases. The V end lost 5 bases, the J end lost 4 bases, and 17 bases lay between the germline ends. The CDR3 totals 14 residues. Germline V CDR1 and CDR2: GTSNPN, SVGIG (reference sequence). CDR3 DNA sequence: TGTGCCTGGGGGGCTTATGGTGACAGCTATGGCTACACCTTC. Its protein is CAWGAYGDSYGYTF.

The V call is TRBV9, the J call TRBJ2-2; D gene unclear. The CDR3 is made up of 14 amino acids. Per the germline V gene, CDR1 is SGDLS and CDR2 is YYNGEE. Trimming shortened V by 0 bases and J by 3 bases, and 6 bases separated the two germline ends. CDR3 residues: CASSVVQDTGELFF. DNA for the CDR3: TGTGCCAGCAGCGTAGTACAAGACACCGGGGAGCTGTTTTTT.

The V and J genes are TRBV19 and TRBJ1-4, with 7 bases lining up with TRBD1. The CDR3 length is 13 residues. Looked up from germline, CDR1 is LNHDA and CDR2 is SQIVND (reference sequence). V gave up 6 bases and J gave up 8 bases; unmatched junction bases: 6. Written as DNA, the CDR3 is TGTGCCAGTAGGAGACAGGGAGGAGAAAAACTGTTTTTT. This codes for CASRRQGGEKLFF. The full variable domain, its missing parts supplied by reference TRBV19 and TRBJ1-4, is DGGITQSPKYLFRKEGQNVTLSCEQNLNHDAMYWYRQDPGQGLRLIYYSQIVNDFQKGDIAEGYSVSREKKESFPLTVTSAQKNPTAFYLCASRRQGGEKLFFGSGTQLSVL.

J is TRBJ1-1 and V is TRBV24-1, with D possibly matching TRBD1 (5 bases). CDR3 length: 15 amino acids. The V end lost 4 bases, the J end lost 1 base, and 12 bases lay between the germline ends. The V gene's germline CDR1 is KGHDR and CDR2 SFDVKD. The DNA for the CDR3 is TGTGCCACCAGTGACTCGCGAAGGGGGAACACTGAAGCTTTCTTT. Its protein product is CATSDSRRGNTEAFF.

This clone has a handful of counts. The chain carries TRBV7-2 and TRBJ1-5; D is undetermined. Germline loops: CDR1 SGHTA, CDR2 FQGNSA. The ends were cut back, 1 base at V and 3 bases at J, with 4 bases in the middle. This CDR3 spans 13 amino acids. The CDR3 region is CASSLDLNQPQHF. DNA of the CDR3: TGTGCCAGCAGCTTAGATCTCAATCAGCCCCAGCATTTT.

This clone has only one observation. The CDR3 sequence is CASRVQGKTDTQYF. DNA of the CDR3: TGCGCCAGCAGAGTACAGGGAAAAACAGATACGCAGTATTTT. The V and J genes are TRBV5-1 and TRBJ2-3, with a weak D call TRBD1 (6 bases). The ends were cut back, 5 bases at V and 3 bases at J, with 13 bases in the middle. From germline, CDR1 is SGHRS and CDR2 YFSETQ. This CDR3 comprises 14 residues.

The rearrangement links TRBV7-6 to TRBJ2-7; TRBD2 matches 12 bases. The CDR3 runs 14 residues. The junction had 0 bases not matched to a gene; V was cut back by 1 base and J by 5 bases. Germline V gives CDR1 SGHVS, CDR2 FNYEAQ. CDR3 coding DNA: TGTGCCAGCAGCTTAGGACTAGCGGGAGACGAGCAGTACTTC. Its protein product is CASSLGLAGDEQYF.

The chain joins TRBV7-2 to TRBJ2-5; 15 nucleotides align to TRBD2. J was trimmed by 4 bases and V by 4 bases; bases with no gene match: 4. Germline V gives CDR1 SGHTA, CDR2 FQGNSA. This CDR3 region has 16 residues. CDR3 region: CASSSGLAGGGETQYF. DNA of the CDR3: TGTGCCAGCAGCTCTGGACTAGCGGGAGGGGGAGAGACCCAGTACTTC. Using reference TRBV7-2 and TRBJ2-5 for the parts outside the CDR3, the full variable domain is GAGVSQSPSNKVTEKGKDVELRCDPISGHTALYWYRQSLGQGLEFLIYFQGNSAPDKSGLPSDRFSAERTGGSVSTLTIQRTQQEDSAVYLCASSSGLAGGGETQYFGPGTRLLVL.

This clone was seen a single time. The rearrangement uses TRBV28 and TRBJ1-4; unclear D gene. V was pared by 0 bases and J by 8 bases, with 13 bases between. Germline assignment: CDR1 MDHEN and CDR2 SYDVKM. The CDR3 runs 15 residues. This CDR3 reads CASSLWNGGEEKLFF. Here the CDR3 DNA reads TGTGCCAGCAGTTTATGGAACGGAGGAGAGGAAAAACTGTTTTTT.

The chain is built from TRBV7-2 and TRBJ2-1; 7 bases align to TRBD2. CDR1 and CDR2 from the germline V gene are SGHTA and FQGNSA. J gave up 9 bases and V 3 bases, and 8 bases lay outside the gene matches. The length of the CDR3 is 14 residues. The chain's CDR3 is CASSLAASGVEQFF. In DNA, the CDR3 is TGTGCCAGCAGCTTGGCGGCTAGCGGAGTTGAGCAGTTCTTC.

In this sample, this clone turned up a few times. This chain's CDR3 is CATSREQGGGGYTF. Written as DNA, the CDR3 is TGTGCCACCAGCAGGGAACAGGGGGGTGGTGGCTACACCTTC. The chain is built from TRBV15 and TRBJ1-2; 8 nucleotides agree with TRBD1. Per germline, CDR1 LNHNV and CDR2 YYDKDF (reference sequence). Trimming cost V 3 bases and J 7 bases; bases outside gene matches: 7. There are 14 residues in the CDR3.

The V call is TRBV15, the J call TRBJ2-3; perhaps TRBD2 as D (5 bases). Looked up from germline, CDR1 is LNHNV and CDR2 is YYDKDF (reference sequence). V gave up 0 bases and J gave up 0 bases, with 16 bases separating them. The CDR3 spans 18 residues. For the CDR3, the DNA is TGTGCCACCAGCAGAGATCCCCGGCTAGCAGCGAGCACAGATACGCAGTATTTT. It specifies CATSRDPRLAASTDTQYF. The variable domain in full, with the rest retrieved from reference TRBV15 and TRBJ2-3, is DAMVIQNPRYQVTQFGKPVTLSCSQTLNHNVMYWYQQKSSQAPKLLFHYYDKDFNNEADTPDNFQSRRPNTSFCFLDIRSPGLGDTAMYLCATSRDPRLAASTDTQYFGPGTRLTVL.

The chain carries TRBV3-1 (or the pseudogene TRBV3-2) and TRBJ2-7, with a weak D call TRBD1 (6 bases). CDR1 and CDR2 (germline): LGHDT, YNNKEL (reference sequence). V lost 4 bases to trimming and J lost 2 bases, with 15 bases between them. The length of the CDR3 is 15 residues. The DNA for the CDR3 is TGTGCCAGCAGCCCCTCTTCGACAGGTACCTACGAGCAGTACTTC. Translated: CASSPSSTGTYEQYF.

The rearrangement joins TRBV27 to TRBJ1-1; a weak D match, TRBD1 (6 bases). V was clipped by 5 bases and J by 2 bases, with 15 bases between them. The CDR3 runs to 15 residues. Germline V gives CDR1 MNHEY, CDR2 SMNVEV (reference sequence). CDR3 region: CASSLHPTGNTEAFF. CDR3 in DNA: TGTGCCAGCAGTCTTCACCCGACAGGAAACACTGAAGCTTTCTTT.

This rearrangement joins TRBV6-5 to TRBJ1-1, with D possibly TRBD1 on 5 matching bases. Trimming cost V 7 bases and J 1 base, with 13 bases left between them. There are 14 residues in the CDR3. Germline V gene sequence: CDR1 MNHEY, CDR2 SVGAGI. This chain's CDR3 is CASTQLQGNTEAFF. In DNA, the CDR3 is TGTGCCAGCACTCAACTCCAGGGGAACACTGAAGCTTTCTTT.

This clone was detected only once. V and J are TRBV7-2 and TRBJ1-2; TRBD1 is a possible D gene (5 bases). CDR1 and CDR2 (germline): SGHTA, FQGNSA. The CDR3 is made up of 16 amino acids. Trimming stripped 1 base from V and 0 bases from J, with 12 bases between. Written as DNA, the CDR3 is TGTGCCAGCAGCTTAGGCGGGACCGCTGCTAACTATGGCTACACCTTC. Its protein product is CASSLGGTAANYGYTF.